This entry concerns a single T cell receptor beta chain. This record belongs to a study of blood T cell repertoires in COVID-19. Turning to the study itself: Spain, Italy and the United States supplied samples that represented acute and convalescent COVID-19. PBMCs, B-cell-depleted T cells, or T cells were the source of the cDNA or gDNA that made up the material.

Sequencing used immunoSEQ multiplex PCR; TCRdb keeps in-frame clones, though not all of them. The table includes 30,000 to 40,000 clones, approximately 83% detected once. The material sequenced was peripheral blood. The source is a man in his fifties with acute or convalescent COVID-19.

The CDR3 nucleotides read TGTGCCAGCAGTCCCGGACAGGGTGGGGAGACCCAGTACTTC. Encoded protein: CASSPGQGGETQYF. This rearrangement joins TRBV27 to TRBJ2-5; the match to TRBD1 covers 8 bases. Germline CDR1 MNHEY, CDR2 SMNVEV (reference sequence). The CDR3 extends over 14 amino acids. Unmatched junction bases numbered 7, after V lost 5 bases and J lost 5 bases.